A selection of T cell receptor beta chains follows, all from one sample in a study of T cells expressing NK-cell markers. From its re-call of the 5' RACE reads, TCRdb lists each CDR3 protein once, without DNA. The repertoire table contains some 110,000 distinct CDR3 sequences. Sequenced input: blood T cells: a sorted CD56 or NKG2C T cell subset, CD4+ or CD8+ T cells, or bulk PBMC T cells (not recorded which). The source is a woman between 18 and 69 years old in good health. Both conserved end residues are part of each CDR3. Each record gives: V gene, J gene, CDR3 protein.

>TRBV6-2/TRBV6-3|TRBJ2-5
CASSYSFGGVETQYF
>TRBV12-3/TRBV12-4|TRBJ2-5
CASSGSRGWETQYF
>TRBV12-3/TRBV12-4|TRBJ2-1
CASSLEGTSGSPEQFF
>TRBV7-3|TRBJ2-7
CASSLTGQGDEQYF
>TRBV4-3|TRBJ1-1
CASSQDRSLNTEAFF
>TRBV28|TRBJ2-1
CASSFQDEQFF
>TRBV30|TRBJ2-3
CAWSAGTGGTDTQYF
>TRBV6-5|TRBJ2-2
CASSYGRNTGELFF
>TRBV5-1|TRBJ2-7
CASHDPTSSYEQYF
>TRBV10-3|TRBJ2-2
CASTRGVNTGELFF
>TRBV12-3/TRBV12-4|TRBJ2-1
CASSNKPGLAGGEQFF
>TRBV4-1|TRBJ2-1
CASSQVASGGNEQFF
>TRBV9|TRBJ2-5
CASSLAGGKQETQYF
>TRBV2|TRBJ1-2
CASSEMITTNYGYTF
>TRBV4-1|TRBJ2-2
CASSPVSAGELFF
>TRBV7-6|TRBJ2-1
CASSPGEFYNEQFF
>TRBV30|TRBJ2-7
CAWTLVAGTYEQYF
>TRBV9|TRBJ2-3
CASSPHETSSRDTQYF
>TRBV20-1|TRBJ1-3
CSARVLGNGNTIYF
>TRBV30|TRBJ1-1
CAWGENTEAFF
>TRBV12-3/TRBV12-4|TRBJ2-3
CASSLPSLGTDTQYF
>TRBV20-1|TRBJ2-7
CSARVRRRDGPYEQYF
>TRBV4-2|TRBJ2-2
CASSQFLAGGYTGELFF
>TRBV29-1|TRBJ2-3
CSVAHSGGDTDTQYF
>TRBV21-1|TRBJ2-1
CASSPPGRGRFF
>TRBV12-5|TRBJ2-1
CASGPGQGYYNEQFF
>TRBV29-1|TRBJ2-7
CSSTSGYEQYF
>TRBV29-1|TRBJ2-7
CSVVFGTETYEQYF
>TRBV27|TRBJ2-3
CASSLTGQGADTQYF
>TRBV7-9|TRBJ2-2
CASNQRQGHTGELFF
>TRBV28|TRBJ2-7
CASSLSGPGYEQYF
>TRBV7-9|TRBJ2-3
CASSPAPSTQYF
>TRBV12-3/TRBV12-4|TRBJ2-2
CASSPSGGAVNTGELFF
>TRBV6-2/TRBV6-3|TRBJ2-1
CASSYGWGTAYNEQFF
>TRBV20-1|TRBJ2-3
CSARGGAVDTDTQYF
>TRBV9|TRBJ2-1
CASSVDSWGGVDNEQFF
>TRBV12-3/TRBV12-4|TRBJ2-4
CASSLDDGLAKNIQYF
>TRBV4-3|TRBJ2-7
CASSQELVDGAARGEQYF